Shown below are 19 T cell receptor beta chains from a single sample sequenced in a study of monozygotic twins with inflammatory bowel disease. Each CDR3 protein gets one entry in TCRdb, which reprocessed the 5' RACE reads and gives no DNA. This table holds more than 350,000 distinct CDR3 sequences. Material: blood. The receptors originated from a human donor with ulcerative colitis or Crohn's disease, or a healthy co-twin of an affected twin (not recorded which).

The rearrangement uses TRBV3-1 and TRBJ2-5; TCRdb's D call, TRBD2, is unchecked because there is no DNA. This CDR3 has 14 amino acids. The germline gives CDR1 LGHDT, CDR2 YNNKEL (reference sequence). CDR3 protein: CASSHLTSAKTQYF.

The rearrangement joins TRBV29-1 to TRBJ1-1. The germline CDR1 and CDR2 sequences are SQVTM and ANQGSEA. This CDR3 has 13 amino acids. CDR3 sequence: CSVEGQPNTEAFF. Supplemented by reference TRBV29-1 and TRBJ1-1, the full variable domain reads SAVISQKPSRDICQRGTSLTIQCQVDSQVTMMFWYRQQPGQSLTLIATANQGSEATYESGFVIDKFPISRPNLTFSTLTVSNMSPEDSSIYLCSVEGQPNTEAFFGQGTRLTVV.

This chain links TRBV5-1 with TRBJ2-1; TCRdb calls TRBD2, which cannot be checked without DNA. CDR1 SGHRS and CDR2 YFSETQ come from the germline V gene. CDR3 length equals 14 residues. CDR3 residues: CASSGGLAENEQFF.

CDR3 sequence: CASSPTATSPETQYF. The rearrangement uses TRBV7-9 and TRBJ2-5; absent DNA, TCRdb's TRBD1 call cannot be checked. CDR1 is SEHNR and CDR2 is FQNEAQ in the germline V gene (reference sequence). This CDR3 contains 15 residues.

The chain joins TRBV4-1 to TRBJ1-2; TCRdb returns TRBD1, unconfirmable since there is no DNA. Germline CDR1 reads MGHRA; CDR2 reads YSYEKL. The CDR3 loop spans 18 amino acids. CDR3 region: CASSQEAQGSKANYGYTF.

The chain couples TRBV6-5 to TRBJ2-2; TCRdb selects TRBD1, and the lack of DNA leaves this call unchecked. Germline-derived CDR1 and CDR2 are MNHEY and SVGAGI. CDR3 length equals 16 residues. The CDR3 protein is CASSYLGQGRTGELFF.

CDR3 in amino acids: CASNLETDPTF. This rearrangement joins TRBV7-9 to TRBJ1-2. Germline CDR1 is SEHNR and CDR2 is FQNEAQ (reference sequence). CDR3 size: 11 residues.

The V call is TRBV28, the J call TRBJ1-1. The CDR3 covers 13 residues. Germline CDR1 and CDR2: MDHEN and SYDVKM. The CDR3 reads CASSRSPNTEAFF.

J is TRBJ2-7 and V is TRBV29-1; TCRdb calls TRBD1, which cannot be checked without DNA. The CDR3 extends over 13 amino acids. Germline lookup yields CDR1 SQVTM and CDR2 ANQGSEA. CDR3 sequence: CSVSQGKLYEQYF.

V and J are TRBV4-3 and TRBJ2-2. The CDR3 is 13 residues long. In germline, CDR1 is LGHNA, CDR2 YSLEER. This CDR3 is CASSQDPGGELFF.

The chain employs TRBV11-1 and TRBJ2-7; no DNA is available, so the TRBD1 call from TCRdb remains unchecked. Germline V lookup: CDR1 SGHAT, CDR2 FQDESV (reference sequence). The CDR3 runs to 20 residues. This CDR3 reads CASSSPATTNTGSRFNEQYF. The entire variable domain, with the rest obtained from reference TRBV11-1 and TRBJ2-7, is as follows: EAEVAQSPRYKITEKSQAVAFWCDPISGHATLYWYRQILGQGPELLVQFQDESVVDDSQLPKDRFSAERLKGVDSTLKIQPAELGDSAMYLCASSSPATTNTGSRFNEQYFGPGTRLTVT.

The J gene is TRBJ1-1, the V gene TRBV7-8; TCRdb gives TRBD1 as the D gene, but with no DNA this cannot be confirmed. The germline V gene encodes CDR1 SGHVS and CDR2 FQNEAQ. This CDR3 spans 14 amino acids. The CDR3: CASSLQGAQLSTFF.

The J gene is TRBJ2-4, the V gene TRBV15; the D gene TCRdb calls, TRBD1, cannot be checked with no DNA. Germline-derived CDR1 and CDR2 are LNHNV and YYDKDF (reference sequence). The length of the CDR3 is 15 residues. The CDR3 protein is CATSRQGLAKNIQYF.

V gene TRBV20-1 combines with J gene TRBJ1-1. The V gene's germline CDR1 is DFQATT and CDR2 SNEGSKA (reference sequence). The CDR3 is 14 amino acids. The CDR3 sequence is CSAQLAGTNTEAFF.

The genes are TRBV19 and TRBJ1-1; absent DNA, TCRdb's TRBD1 call cannot be checked. Germline CDR1 reads LNHDA; CDR2 reads SQIVND (reference sequence). This CDR3 is 14 amino acids long. The CDR3 sequence: CASSKGPTDREAFF. Based on the CDR3 plus reference TRBV19 and TRBJ1-1, the full variable domain is DGGITQSPKYLFRKEGQNVTLSCEQNLNHDAMYWYRQDPGQGLRLIYYSQIVNDFQKGDIAEGYSVSREKKESFPLTVTSAQKNPTAFYLCASSKGPTDREAFFGQGTRLTVV.

The V and J genes are TRBV3-1 and TRBJ1-6; with no DNA, the TCRdb D assignment of TRBD1 cannot be verified. Germline V lookup: CDR1 LGHDT, CDR2 YNNKEL (reference sequence). The CDR3 totals 15 residues. CDR3 protein: CASSQDRPGYSPLHF.

The chain joins TRBV2 to TRBJ1-1; TCRdb returns TRBD1, unconfirmable since there is no DNA. This CDR3 spans 17 amino acids. The germline V gene encodes CDR1 SNHLY and CDR2 FYNNEI. The CDR3 here is CASSEALDKGAATEAFF.

CDR3 sequence: CASSLLRQGFNYGYTF. The rearrangement joins TRBV12-3 or TRBV12-4 to TRBJ1-2; TCRdb's D gene call, TRBD1, goes unchecked for lack of DNA. The CDR3 sequence is 16 residues long.

The rearrangement joins TRBV24-1 to TRBJ2-3; the D gene TCRdb calls, TRBD2, cannot be checked with no DNA. CDR3 length equals 18 residues. CDR1 is KGHDR and CDR2 is SFDVKD in the germline V gene. CDR3 amino acids: CATSDRLAGEGIPDTQYF.